This record looks at one TCR beta chain sequence and its context. These data come from a study of blood T cells in healthy people across ages. For the second PCR, which ran for roughly 6 to 12 cycles, a sample-barcoded 5' primer and a J-beta primer mix were used. TCRdb analysed the 5' RACE reads with MiXCR anew, one entry per CDR3 protein. The table lists roughly 800,000 distinct CDR3 sequences, about 37% of them singletons. At least 5 micrograms of total RNA were extracted per sample. The CDR3 has 14 amino acids. Germline V CDR1 and CDR2: SGHTA, FQGNSA. V shed 3 bases, J shed 7 bases, and the junction held 6 bases outside the gene matches.

The gene calls are TRBV7-2 and TRBJ2-1, with 7 bases identical to TRBD1. The source is a man aged 18 to 29 in good health. Sequencing was carried out using blood. CDR3 region: CASSLRQGRNEQFF. The CDR3 coding sequence is TGTGCCAGCAGCTTGCGACAGGGTAGGAATGAGCAGTTCTTC.